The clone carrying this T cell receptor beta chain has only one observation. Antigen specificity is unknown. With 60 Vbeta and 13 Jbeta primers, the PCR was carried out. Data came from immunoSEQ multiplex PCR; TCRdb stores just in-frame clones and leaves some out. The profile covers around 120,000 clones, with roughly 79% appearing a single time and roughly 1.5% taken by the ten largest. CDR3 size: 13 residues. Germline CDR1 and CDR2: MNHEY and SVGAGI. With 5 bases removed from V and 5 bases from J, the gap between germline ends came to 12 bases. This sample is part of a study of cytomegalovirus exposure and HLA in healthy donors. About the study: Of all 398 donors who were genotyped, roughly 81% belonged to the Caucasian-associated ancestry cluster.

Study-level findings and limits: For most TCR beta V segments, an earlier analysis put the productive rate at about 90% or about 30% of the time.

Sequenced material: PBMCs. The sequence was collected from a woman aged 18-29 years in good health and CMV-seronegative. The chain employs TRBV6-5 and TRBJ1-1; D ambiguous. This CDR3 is CASSRDSGTEAFF. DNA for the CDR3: TGTGCCAGCAGTCGCGACTCGGGGACTGAAGCTTTCTTT.